The source of this T cell receptor beta chain is a study of CD4 T cells in relation to SARS-CoV-2 and coronaviruses. The wider study: ViraFEST: roughly ten-day antigen culture of PBMCs, then TCR beta CDR3 sequencing.

This clone was found once. Its target is unknown. V was pared by 2 bases and J by 0 bases, with 8 bases between. Germline loops: CDR1 SGHAT, CDR2 FQNNGV. The CDR3 runs to 15 residues. Survey-level TCR-beta sequencing used DNA from CEF-cultured naive and memory CD4+ T cells. Method: immunoSEQ multiplex PCR; TCRdb's copy keeps in-frame clones and lacks some. The profile shows some 45,000 clones, more than 65% of them singletons. Findings and caveats of the study: The cross-reactivity analysis covered only spike protein, not other viral proteins.

This TCR was recovered from an adult with COVID-19. The specimen sequenced was naive CD4+ T cells from PBMCs, cultured in vitro. The subset here: naive CD4+ T cells isolated by negative enrichment. The chain joins TRBV11-2 to TRBJ2-1; D unresolved. DNA for the CDR3: TGTGCCAGCAGCTTAAGACGGCTCTCCTACAATGAGCAGTTCTTC. Amino acid sequence: CASSLRRLSYNEQFF.